This is a list of T cell receptor beta chains from one sample in a study of shared clonotypes between healthy human individuals. Produced via immunoSEQ multiplex PCR; TCRdb's table is partial and in-frame only. The repertoire holds roughly 1.5 million clones, with 98% as singletons. Source material: naive CD4+ T cells sorted from blood. Every receptor here comes from a man aged 30 to 39 in good health. Each CDR3 is given with its conserved first and last residue.

j_gene | v_gene | len | CDR3aa
TRBJ2-3 | TRBV18 | 19 | CASSPIGLAGGLGTDTQYF
TRBJ2-5 | TRBV6-5 | 15 | CASSRDRERLETQYF
TRBJ1-1 | TRBV7-9 | 14 | CASSPRPWDTEAFF
TRBJ2-1 | TRBV27 | 15 | CASSPGTTAYNEQFF
TRBJ2-1 | TRBV5-4 | 16 | CASSLPGLAALNEQFF
TRBJ1-2 | TRBV7-9 | 15 | CASSLGPAANYGYTF
TRBJ2-3 | TRBV6-5 | 11 | CASRQADTQYF
TRBJ2-2 | TRBV7-8 | 12 | CASSLVSGELFF
TRBJ2-1 | TRBV21-1 | 19 | CASSKDRLGTGRPYNEQFF
TRBJ1-2 | TRBV7-2 | 16 | CASSLGDTGNGYGYTF
TRBJ2-7 | TRBV28 | 14 | CASSLGGRGYEQYF
TRBJ2-3 | TRBV19 | 14 | CASSIGGLGDTQYF
TRBJ2-7 | TRBV28 | 14 | CASSQAGLASEQYF
TRBJ2-7 | TRBV19 | 15 | CASSILQGGTYEQYF
TRBJ2-1 | TRBV5-1 | 16 | CASSHGLATEYNEQFF
TRBJ2-3 | TRBV9 | 14 | CASRADYSTDTQYF
TRBJ2-7 | TRBV19 | 14 | CASSIRDGSYEQYF
TRBJ2-7 | TRBV6-5 | 15 | CASSYSSRVAGRQYF
TRBJ2-3 | TRBV5-1 | 16 | CASSLGGRVTTDTQYF
TRBJ2-2 | TRBV28 | 17 | CASSPLYGRGGTGELFF
TRBJ2-3 | TRBV5-1 | 17 | CASSGGLAGRGSDTQYF
TRBJ2-7 | TRBV9 | 16 | CASSESPGGLSYEQYF
TRBJ2-7 | TRBV18 | 14 | CASSPLKDTDEQYF
TRBJ2-3 | TRBV11-2 | 12 | CASSLTADTQYF
TRBJ2-7 | TRBV25-1 | 15 | CASSEGSGISYEQYF
TRBJ2-7 | TRBV10-2 | 13 | CASTGTPYYEQYF
TRBJ1-2 | TRBV5-4 | 13 | CASSLERGPGYTF
TRBJ1-5 | TRBV28 | 13 | CASIGQLNQPQHF
TRBJ1-5 | TRBV6-1 | 15 | CASSGGQDSNQPQHF
TRBJ2-2 | TRBV5-1 | 16 | CASKFIPGPNTGELFF
TRBJ2-3 | TRBV9 | 16 | CASSVKQGLATDTQYF
TRBJ2-5 | TRBV5-1 | 15 | CASSLAGTGQETQYF
TRBJ1-1 | TRBV25-1 | 14 | CASSEWGSNTEAFF
TRBJ2-2 | TRBV28 | 13 | CASTEKNTGELFF
TRBJ1-1 | TRBV28 | 13 | CASSLVVNTEAFF
TRBJ1-4 | TRBV6-1 | 14 | CATAGGGNNEKLFF
TRBJ2-5 | TRBV11-3 | 16 | CASSLGAGGVLETQYF
TRBJ2-7 | TRBV14 | 15 | CASSRGQGLSYEQYF
TRBJ2-2 | TRBV4-3 | 19 | CASSQDHLAGVANTGELFF
TRBJ1-3 | TRBV28 | 15 | CASSPGDTSGNTIYF
TRBJ2-1 | TRBV5-1 | 14 | CASSLAAGGDEQFF
TRBJ2-7 | TRBV6-6 | 12 | CASSPGQYEQYF
TRBJ2-7 | TRBV15 | 14 | CATSRDRAHYEQYF
TRBJ1-3 | TRBV5-1 | 16 | CASSLAGVWSGNTIYF
TRBJ2-7 | TRBV4-1 | 15 | CASSQDRGFVDEQYF
TRBJ2-3 | TRBV15 | 12 | CATSRHGGAQYF
TRBJ1-4 | TRBV6-5 | 15 | CASSYLGTANEKLFF
TRBJ2-1 | TRBV7-2 | 15 | CASRSLAGVYNEQFF
TRBJ1-3 | TRBV28 | 15 | CASSLRGLSGNTIYF
TRBJ1-5 | TRBV2 | 14 | CASSEWGEGSPQHF
TRBJ2-1 | TRBV5-6 | 14 | CASSLVAGDNEQFF
TRBJ2-5 | TRBV5-1 | 14 | CASSSGQYGETQYF
TRBJ2-5 | TRBV27 | 14 | CASRPTGGVETQYF
TRBJ2-7 | TRBV11-3 | 12 | CASSNRGSEQYF
TRBJ2-5 | TRBV27 | 14 | CASSAVGLGETQYF
TRBJ2-2 | TRBV27 | 14 | CASSRYANTGELFF
TRBJ2-7 | TRBV28 | 14 | CASSLPGEENEQYF